This T cell receptor beta chain was captured in a study of blood T cell repertoires in COVID-19. Study-level background: Samples of COVID-19 (acute and convalescent) were obtained from the United States, Italy and Spain.

TCRdb's table, derived via immunoSEQ multiplex PCR, lists solely in-frame clones and lacks some. Of approximately 70,000 clones in the sample, about nine tenths were seen once. In germline, CDR1 is MDHEN, CDR2 SYDVKM. This CDR3 spans 16 amino acids. V shed 4 bases and J shed 1 base, with 13 bases lying between them. The V gene is TRBV28, the J gene TRBJ2-2; the D gene is possibly TRBD1 (6 bases). The sample was peripheral blood. The TCR sequence derives from a woman of 80 years or more with active COVID-19. The CDR3 is CASSSVRGKNTGELFF. Here the CDR3 DNA reads TGTGCCAGCAGTTCAGTCAGGGGCAAGAACACCGGGGAGCTGTTTTTT.